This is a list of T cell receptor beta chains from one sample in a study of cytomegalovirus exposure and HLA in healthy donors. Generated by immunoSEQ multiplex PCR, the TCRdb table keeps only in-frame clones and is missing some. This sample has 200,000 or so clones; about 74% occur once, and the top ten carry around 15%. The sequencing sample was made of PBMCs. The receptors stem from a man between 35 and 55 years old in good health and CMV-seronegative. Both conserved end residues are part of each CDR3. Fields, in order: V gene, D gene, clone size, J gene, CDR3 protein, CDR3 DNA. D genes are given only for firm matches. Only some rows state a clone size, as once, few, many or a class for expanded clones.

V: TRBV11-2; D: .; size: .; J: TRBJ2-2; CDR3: CASSLLGASGELFF; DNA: TGTGCCAGCAGCTTACTGGGGGCGTCGGGGGAGCTGTTTTTT
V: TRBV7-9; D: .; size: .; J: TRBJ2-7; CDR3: CASSSPGSYEQYF; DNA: TGTGCCAGCAGCTCCCCCGGGAGTTACGAGCAGTACTTC
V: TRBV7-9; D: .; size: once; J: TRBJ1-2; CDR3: CASSLETNYGYTF; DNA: TGTGCCAGCAGCTTAGAGACAAACTATGGCTACACCTTC
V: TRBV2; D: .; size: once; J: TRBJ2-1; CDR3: CASSVGQGKAGGSSYNEQFF; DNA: TGTGCCAGCTCCGTCGGACAGGGTAAGGCGGGAGGGAGCTCCTACAATGAGCAGTTCTTC
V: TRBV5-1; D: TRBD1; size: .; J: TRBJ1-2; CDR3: CASSPSTGTQANYGYTF; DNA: TGCGCCAGCAGCCCTTCGACAGGGACACAAGCTAACTATGGCTACACCTTC
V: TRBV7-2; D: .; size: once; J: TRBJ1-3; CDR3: CASSYGPSGNTIYF; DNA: TGTGCCAGCAGCTATGGGCCCTCTGGAAACACCATATATTTT
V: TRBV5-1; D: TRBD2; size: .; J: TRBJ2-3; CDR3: CASVPSGTTDTQYF; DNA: TGCGCCAGTGTTCCTAGCGGGACCACAGATACGCAGTATTTT
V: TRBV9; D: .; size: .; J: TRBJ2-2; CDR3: CASSEVFGGELFF; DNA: TGTGCCAGCAGCGAAGTGTTCGGCGGGGAGCTGTTTTTT
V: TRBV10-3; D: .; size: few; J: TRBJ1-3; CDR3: CAISDPGTQGNTIYF; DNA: TGTGCCATCAGTGATCCCGGGACACAAGGAAACACCATATATTTT
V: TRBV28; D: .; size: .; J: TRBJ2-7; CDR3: CASSLSLLREQYF; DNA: TGTGCCAGCAGTTTATCCCTCCTGCGGGAGCAGTACTTC
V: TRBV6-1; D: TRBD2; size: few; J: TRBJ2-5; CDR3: CASSEASGIETQYF; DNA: TGTGCCAGCAGTGAGGCTAGCGGGATCGAGACCCAGTACTTC
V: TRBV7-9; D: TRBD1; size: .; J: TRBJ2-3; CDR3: CASSRTGATDTQYF; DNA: TGTGCCAGCAGCCGAACAGGGGCAACAGATACGCAGTATTTT